This paragraph reports one T cell receptor beta chain. Its antigen is unknown. In the original processing: ImmunoSEQ supplied junction-only sequences lacking quality scores, so filtering was different. TCRdb's copy holds only in-frame clones and misses some; the assay was immunoSEQ multiplex PCR. D and trimming come from the DNA, and the V and J calls and clone size come from that table. The data hold about 490,000 clones, with more than 65% observed a single time. This sample was taken from a study of shared clonotypes between healthy human individuals. Donors were healthy HIV-negative adults without recent acute infections or vaccinations. Findings and caveats of the study: How much donors shared clonotypes was expected to be affected by sequencing depth. Sampling covered blood only; tissue repertoires likely differ.

Sequencing was performed on PBMCs. The sequence derives from a woman aged 40 to 49 in good health. Some clones in this sample may be carry-over from other donors' samples.

The CDR3 sequence: CASSDYRGLSYNEQFF. CDR3 nucleotide sequence: TGCGCCAGCAGTGACTACAGGGGGCTATCCTACAATGAGCAGTTCTTC. The rearrangement joins TRBV10-1 to TRBJ2-1; 9 bases fit TRBD1. V lost 3 bases to trimming and J lost 1 base; unmatched junction nucleotides: 4. Germline V gene sequence: CDR1 WNHNN, CDR2 SYGVQD (reference sequence). The CDR3 contains 16 residues.